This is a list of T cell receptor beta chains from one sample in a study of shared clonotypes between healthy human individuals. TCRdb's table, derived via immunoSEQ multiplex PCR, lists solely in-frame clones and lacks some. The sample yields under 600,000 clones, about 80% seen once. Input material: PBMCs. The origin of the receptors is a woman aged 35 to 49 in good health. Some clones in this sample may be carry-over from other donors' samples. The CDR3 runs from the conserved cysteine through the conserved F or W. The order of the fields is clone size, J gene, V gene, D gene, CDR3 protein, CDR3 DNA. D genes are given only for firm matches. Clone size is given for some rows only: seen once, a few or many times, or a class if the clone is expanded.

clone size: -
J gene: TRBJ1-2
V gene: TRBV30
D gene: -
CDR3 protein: CAWSAGYGYTF
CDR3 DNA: TGTGCCTGGAGTGCAGGGTATGGCTACACCTTC

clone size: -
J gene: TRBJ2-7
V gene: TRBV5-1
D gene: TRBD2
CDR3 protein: CASSTRDYHEQYF
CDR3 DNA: TGCGCCAGCAGCACCCGGGACTACCACGAGCAGTACTTC

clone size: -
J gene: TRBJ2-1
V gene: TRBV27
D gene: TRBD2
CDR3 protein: CASSLTSGSYNEKFF
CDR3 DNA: TGTGCCAGCAGCCTAACTAGCGGAAGCTACAATGAGAAGTTCTTC

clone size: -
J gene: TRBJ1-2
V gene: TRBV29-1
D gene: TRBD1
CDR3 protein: CSVVGQGGRDGYTF
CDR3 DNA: TGCAGCGTTGTCGGACAGGGGGGGAGAGATGGCTACACCTTC

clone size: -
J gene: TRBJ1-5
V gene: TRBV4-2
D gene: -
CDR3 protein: CASSEEEAGPAPQHF
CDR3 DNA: TGTGCCAGCAGCGAAGAGGAGGCAGGGCCGGCACCCCAGCATTTT

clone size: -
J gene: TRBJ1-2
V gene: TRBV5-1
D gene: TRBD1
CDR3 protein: CASSPWTGPNYGYTF
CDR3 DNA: TGCGCCAGCAGCCCCTGGACAGGCCCTAACTATGGCTACACCTTC

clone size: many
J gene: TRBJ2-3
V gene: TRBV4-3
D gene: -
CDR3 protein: CASSHLGDTQYF
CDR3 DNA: TGCGCCAGCAGCCACCTGGGGGATACGCAGTATTTT

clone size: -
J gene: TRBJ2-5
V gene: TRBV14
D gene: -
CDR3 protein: CASSQDEEETQYF
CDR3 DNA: TGTGCCAGCAGCCAAGATGAGGAGGAGACCCAGTACTTC

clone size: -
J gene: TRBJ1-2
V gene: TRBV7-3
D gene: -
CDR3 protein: CASSLLGPYGYTF
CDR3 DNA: TGTGCCAGCAGCTTATTGGGTCCATATGGCTACACCTTC

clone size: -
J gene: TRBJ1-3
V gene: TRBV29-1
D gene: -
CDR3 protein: CSVADTSGNTIYF
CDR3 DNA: TGCAGCGTTGCGGATACCTCTGGAAACACCATATATTTT

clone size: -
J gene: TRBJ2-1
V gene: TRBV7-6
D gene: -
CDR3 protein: CASNTRSDREANEQFF
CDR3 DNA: TGTGCCAGCAACACCCGCAGCGACAGGGAGGCCAATGAGCAGTTCTTC

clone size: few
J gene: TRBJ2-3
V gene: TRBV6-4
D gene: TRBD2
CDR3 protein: CASSEREGTDTQYF
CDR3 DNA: TGTGCCAGCAGTGAGCGGGAGGGCACAGATACGCAGTATTTT

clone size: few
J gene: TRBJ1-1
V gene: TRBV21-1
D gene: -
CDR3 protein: CASSKDRNTEAFF
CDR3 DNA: TGTGCCAGCAGCAAAGACAGGAACACTGAAGCTTTCTTT

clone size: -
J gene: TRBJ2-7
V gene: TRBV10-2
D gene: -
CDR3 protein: CASGRDFTYEQYF
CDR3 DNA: TGCGCCAGTGGTAGGGACTTCACCTACGAGCAGTACTTC

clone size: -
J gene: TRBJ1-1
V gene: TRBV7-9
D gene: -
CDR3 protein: CASTFSGDTEAFF
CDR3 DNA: TGTGCCAGCACCTTTTCCGGGGATACTGAAGCTTTCTTT

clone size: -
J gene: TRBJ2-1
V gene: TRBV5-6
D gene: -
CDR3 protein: CASSTPYNEQFF
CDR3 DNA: TGTGCCAGCAGCACCCCCTACAATGAGCAGTTCTTC

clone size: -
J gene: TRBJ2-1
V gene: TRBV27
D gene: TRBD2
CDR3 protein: CASSRTSGVDEQFF
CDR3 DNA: TGTGCCAGCAGTAGGACTAGCGGGGTCGATGAGCAGTTCTTC

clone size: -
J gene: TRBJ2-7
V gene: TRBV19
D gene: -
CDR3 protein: CASSRQSGAFYEQYF
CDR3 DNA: TGTGCCAGTAGCAGACAGTCTGGGGCTTTCTACGAGCAGTACTTC

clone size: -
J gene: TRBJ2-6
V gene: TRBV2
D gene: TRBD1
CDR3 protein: CASSTDRAGANVLTF
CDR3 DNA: TGTGCCAGCAGTACCGACAGGGCTGGGGCCAACGTCCTGACTTTC

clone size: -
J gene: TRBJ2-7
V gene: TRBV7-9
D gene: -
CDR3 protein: CASSLAPGDEQYF
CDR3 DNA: TGTGCCAGCAGCTTAGCGCCGGGGGACGAGCAGTACTTC

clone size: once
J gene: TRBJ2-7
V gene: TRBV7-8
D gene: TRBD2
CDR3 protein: CASSLRERGGHEQYF
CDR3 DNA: TGTGCCAGCAGTTTGAGGGAGCGGGGGGGGCACGAGCAGTACTTC

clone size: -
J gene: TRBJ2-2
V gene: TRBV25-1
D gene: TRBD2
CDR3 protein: CASGKGLAGGPGTGELFF
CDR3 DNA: TGTGCCAGCGGAAAGGGACTAGCGGGAGGGCCGGGCACCGGGGAGCTGTTTTTT

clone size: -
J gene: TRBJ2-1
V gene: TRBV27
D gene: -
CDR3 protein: CASSLSELDEQFF
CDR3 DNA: TGTGCCAGCAGTTTATCGGAGCTGGATGAGCAGTTCTTC

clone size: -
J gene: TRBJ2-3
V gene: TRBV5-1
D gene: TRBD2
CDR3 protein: CASHWAGGGDTQYF
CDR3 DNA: TGCGCCAGCCATTGGGCGGGAGGAGGTGATACGCAGTATTTT

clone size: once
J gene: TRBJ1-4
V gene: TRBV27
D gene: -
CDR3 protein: CASSFEAANEKLFF
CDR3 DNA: TGTGCCAGCAGTTTTGAAGCGGCTAATGAAAAACTGTTTTTT

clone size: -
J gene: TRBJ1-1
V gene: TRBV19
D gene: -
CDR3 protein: CASSSQGNTEAFF
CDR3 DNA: TGTGCCAGTAGTTCCCAGGGGAACACTGAAGCTTTCTTT

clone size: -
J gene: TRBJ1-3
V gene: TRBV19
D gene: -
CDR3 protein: CASTVSGSTIYF
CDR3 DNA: TGTGCCAGTACGGTGTCGGGGAGCACCATATATTTT

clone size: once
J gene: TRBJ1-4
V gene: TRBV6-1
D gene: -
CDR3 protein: CASTPGGGGEKLFF
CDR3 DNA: TGTGCCAGCACCCCAGGAGGGGGAGGTGAAAAACTGTTTTTT

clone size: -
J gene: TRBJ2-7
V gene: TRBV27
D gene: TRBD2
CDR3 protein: CASSPRGSGSSYEQYF
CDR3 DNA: TGTGCCAGCAGTCCTCGGGGTAGCGGGAGCTCCTACGAGCAGTACTTC

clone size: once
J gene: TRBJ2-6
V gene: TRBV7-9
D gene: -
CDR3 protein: CASSSGWLSGANVLTF
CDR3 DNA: TGTGCCAGTAGCTCCGGATGGCTCTCTGGGGCCAACGTCCTGACTTTC

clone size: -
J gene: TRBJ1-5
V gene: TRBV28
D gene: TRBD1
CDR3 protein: CASNPRDRGHDQPQHF
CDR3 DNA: TGTGCCAGCAACCCCCGGGACAGGGGGCACGATCAGCCCCAGCATTTT

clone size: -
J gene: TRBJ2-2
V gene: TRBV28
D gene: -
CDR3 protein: CASSSLMTGGELFF
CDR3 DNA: TGTGCCAGCAGTTCCCTGATGACTGGTGGGGAGCTGTTTTTT

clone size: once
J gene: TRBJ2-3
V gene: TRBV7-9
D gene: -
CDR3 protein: CASSLGGEDTQYF
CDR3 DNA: TGTGCCAGCAGCTTAGGGGGTGAGGATACGCAGTATTTT

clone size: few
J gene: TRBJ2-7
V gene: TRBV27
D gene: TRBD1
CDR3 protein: CASSLGTGRYEQYF
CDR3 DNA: TGTGCCAGCAGTTTAGGGACAGGTCGGTACGAGCAGTACTTC

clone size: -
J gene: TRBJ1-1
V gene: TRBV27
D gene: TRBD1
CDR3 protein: CASRSAQGGITEAFF
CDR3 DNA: TGTGCCAGCAGGTCGGCCCAGGGGGGAATTACTGAAGCTTTCTTT

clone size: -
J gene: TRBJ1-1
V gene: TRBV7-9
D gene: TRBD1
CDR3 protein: CASSSGGRAEAFF
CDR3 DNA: TGTGCCAGCAGCTCAGGGGGCAGGGCCGAAGCTTTCTTT

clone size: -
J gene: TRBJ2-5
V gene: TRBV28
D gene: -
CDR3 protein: CASSPRWKETQYF
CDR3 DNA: TGTGCCAGCAGCCCACGCTGGAAAGAGACCCAGTACTTC

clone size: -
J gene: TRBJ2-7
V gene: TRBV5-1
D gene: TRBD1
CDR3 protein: CASSALTGTGGYEQYF
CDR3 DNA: TGCGCCAGCAGCGCCTTAACCGGGACAGGGGGCTACGAGCAGTACTTC

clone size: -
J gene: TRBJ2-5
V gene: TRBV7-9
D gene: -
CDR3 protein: CASSLGLQETQYF
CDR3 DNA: TGTGCCAGCAGCTTAGGGTTACAAGAGACCCAGTACTTC

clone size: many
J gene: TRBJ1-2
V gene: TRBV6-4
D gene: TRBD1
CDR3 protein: CASSDGTGGGYTF
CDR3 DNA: TGTGCCAGCAGTGACGGGACAGGGGGCGGCTACACCTTC

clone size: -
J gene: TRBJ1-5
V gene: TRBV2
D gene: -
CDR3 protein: CASRDSFNQPQHF
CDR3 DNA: TGTGCCAGCAGGGACAGTTTCAATCAGCCCCAGCATTTT

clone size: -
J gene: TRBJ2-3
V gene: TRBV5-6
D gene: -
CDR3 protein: CASSLATGTDTQYF
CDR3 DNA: TGTGCCAGCAGCTTGGCAACCGGCACAGATACGCAGTATTTT

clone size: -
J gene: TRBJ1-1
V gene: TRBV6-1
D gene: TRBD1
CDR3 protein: CASSERGTGFTEAFF
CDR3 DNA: TGTGCCAGCAGTGAACGGGGGACAGGTTTCACTGAAGCTTTCTTT

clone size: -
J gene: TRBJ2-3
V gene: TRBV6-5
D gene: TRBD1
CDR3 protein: CASSYSWDRVQDTQYF
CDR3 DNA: TGTGCCAGCAGTTACTCTTGGGACAGGGTTCAAGATACGCAGTATTTT

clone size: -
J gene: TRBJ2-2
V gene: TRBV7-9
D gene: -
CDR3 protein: CASRVSGSGELFF
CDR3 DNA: TGTGCCAGCAGGGTCTCCGGTTCTGGGGAGCTGTTTTTT

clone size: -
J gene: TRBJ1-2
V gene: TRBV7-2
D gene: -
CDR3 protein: CASSLNTVLDGYTF
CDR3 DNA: TGTGCCAGCAGCTTAAATACGGTTCTGGATGGCTACACCTTC

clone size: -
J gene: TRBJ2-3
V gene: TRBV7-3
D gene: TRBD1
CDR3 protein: CASSTTGLTTDTQYF
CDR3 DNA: TGTGCCAGCAGCACGACAGGGTTAACGACAGATACGCAGTATTTT

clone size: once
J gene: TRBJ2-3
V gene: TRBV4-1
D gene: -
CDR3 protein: CASSHEGSTDTQYF
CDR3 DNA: TGCGCCAGCAGCCACGAGGGGTCTACAGATACGCAGTATTTT

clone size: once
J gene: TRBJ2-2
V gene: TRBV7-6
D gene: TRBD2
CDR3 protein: CASRPLAGDTGELFF
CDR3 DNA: TGTGCCAGCAGACCTTTAGCGGGAGATACCGGGGAGCTGTTTTTT

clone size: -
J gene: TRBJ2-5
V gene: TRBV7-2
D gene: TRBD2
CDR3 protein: CASSPGLAGAKTQYF
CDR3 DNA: TGTGCCAGCAGCCCGGGACTAGCGGGAGCTAAGACCCAGTACTTC

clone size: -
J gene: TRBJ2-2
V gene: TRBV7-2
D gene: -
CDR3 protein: CASSLTSQGPGELFF
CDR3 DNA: TGTGCCAGCAGCTTAACCTCCCAGGGCCCCGGGGAGCTGTTTTTT